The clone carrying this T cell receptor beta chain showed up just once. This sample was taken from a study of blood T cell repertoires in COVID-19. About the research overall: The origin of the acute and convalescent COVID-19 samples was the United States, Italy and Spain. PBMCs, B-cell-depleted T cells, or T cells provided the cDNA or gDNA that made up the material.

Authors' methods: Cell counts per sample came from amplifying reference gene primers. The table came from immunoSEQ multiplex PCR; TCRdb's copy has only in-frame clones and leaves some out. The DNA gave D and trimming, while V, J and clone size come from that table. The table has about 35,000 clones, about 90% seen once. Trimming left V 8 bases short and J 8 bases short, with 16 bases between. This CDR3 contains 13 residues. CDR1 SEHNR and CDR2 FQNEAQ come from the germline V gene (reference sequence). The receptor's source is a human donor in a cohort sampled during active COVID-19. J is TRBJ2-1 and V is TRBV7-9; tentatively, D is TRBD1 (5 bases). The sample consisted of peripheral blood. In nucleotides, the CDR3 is TGTGCCAGCCATAGGAGTAGCAGGGATGAGCAGTTCTTC. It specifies CASHRSSRDEQFF.